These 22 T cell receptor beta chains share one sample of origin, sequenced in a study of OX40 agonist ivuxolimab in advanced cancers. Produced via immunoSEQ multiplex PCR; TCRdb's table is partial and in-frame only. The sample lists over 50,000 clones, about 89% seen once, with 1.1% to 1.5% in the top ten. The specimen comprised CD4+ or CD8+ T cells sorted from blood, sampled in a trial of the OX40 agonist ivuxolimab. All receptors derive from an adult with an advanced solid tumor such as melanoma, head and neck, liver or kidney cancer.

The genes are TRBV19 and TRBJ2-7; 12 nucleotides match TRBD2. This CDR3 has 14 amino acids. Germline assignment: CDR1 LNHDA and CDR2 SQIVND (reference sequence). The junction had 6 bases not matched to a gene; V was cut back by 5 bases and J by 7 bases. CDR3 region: CASSLAGGAIEQYF. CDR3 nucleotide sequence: TGTGCCAGTAGTCTAGCGGGAGGGGCGATTGAGCAGTACTTC.

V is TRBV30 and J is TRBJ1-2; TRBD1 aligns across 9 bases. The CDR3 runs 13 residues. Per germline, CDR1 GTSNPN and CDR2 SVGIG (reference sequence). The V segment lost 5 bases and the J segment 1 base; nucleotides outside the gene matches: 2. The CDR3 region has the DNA TGTGCCTGGGGGACAGGGCATAACTATGGCTACACCTTC. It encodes CAWGTGHNYGYTF.

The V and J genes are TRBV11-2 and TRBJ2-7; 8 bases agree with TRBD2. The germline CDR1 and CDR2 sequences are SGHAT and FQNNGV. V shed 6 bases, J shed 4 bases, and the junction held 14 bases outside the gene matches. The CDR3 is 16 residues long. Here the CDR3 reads CASRHFGKRETYEQYF. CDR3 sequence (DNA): TGTGCCAGCAGGCACTTCGGAAAGCGGGAGACTTACGAGCAGTACTTC.

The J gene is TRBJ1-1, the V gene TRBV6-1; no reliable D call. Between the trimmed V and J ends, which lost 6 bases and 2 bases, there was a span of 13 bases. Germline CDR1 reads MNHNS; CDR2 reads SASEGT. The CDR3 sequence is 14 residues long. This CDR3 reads CASSPSDPNTEAFF. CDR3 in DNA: TGTGCCAGCAGCCCAAGCGACCCAAACACTGAAGCTTTCTTT.

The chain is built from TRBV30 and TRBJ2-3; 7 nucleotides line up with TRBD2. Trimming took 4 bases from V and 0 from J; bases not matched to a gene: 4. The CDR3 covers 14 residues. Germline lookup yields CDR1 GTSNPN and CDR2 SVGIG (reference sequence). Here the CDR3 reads CAWKRGASTDTQYF. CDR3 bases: TGTGCCTGGAAGCGGGGAGCGAGCACAGATACGCAGTATTTT.

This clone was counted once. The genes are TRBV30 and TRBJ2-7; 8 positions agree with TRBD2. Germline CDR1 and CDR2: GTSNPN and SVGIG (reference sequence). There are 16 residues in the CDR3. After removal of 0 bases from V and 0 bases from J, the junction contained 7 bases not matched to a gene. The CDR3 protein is CAWSVGSGVSSYEQYF. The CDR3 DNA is TGTGCCTGGAGTGTCGGTAGCGGGGTTAGCTCCTACGAGCAGTACTTC.

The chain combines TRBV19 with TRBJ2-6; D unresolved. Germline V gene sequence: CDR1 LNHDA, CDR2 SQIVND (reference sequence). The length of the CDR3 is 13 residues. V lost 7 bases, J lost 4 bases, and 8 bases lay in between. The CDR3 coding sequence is TGTGCCAGTAAACGACCCGGGGCCAACGTCCTGACTTTC. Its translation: CASKRPGANVLTF.

The CDR3: CASSLRTGSGNEQFF. The CDR3 DNA is TGTGCCAGCAGCTTACGGACCGGGAGTGGTAATGAGCAGTTCTTC. V is TRBV11-3 and J is TRBJ2-1; D is perhaps TRBD2 (6 bases). CDR3 length equals 15 residues. V was trimmed by 2 bases and J by 7 bases, leaving 15 bases between them. Germline V lookup: CDR1 SGHNT, CDR2 YENEEA.

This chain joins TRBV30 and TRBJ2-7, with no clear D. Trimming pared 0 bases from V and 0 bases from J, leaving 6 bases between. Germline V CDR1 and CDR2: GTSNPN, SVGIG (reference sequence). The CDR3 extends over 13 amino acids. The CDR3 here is CAWSVVPSYEQYF. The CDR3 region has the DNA TGTGCCTGGAGTGTAGTACCCTCCTACGAGCAGTACTTC.

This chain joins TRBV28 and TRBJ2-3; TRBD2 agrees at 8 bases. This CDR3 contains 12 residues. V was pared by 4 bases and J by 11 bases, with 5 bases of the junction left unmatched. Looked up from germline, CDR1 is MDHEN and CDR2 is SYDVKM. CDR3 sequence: CASSSSGGRQYF. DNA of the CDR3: TGTGCCAGCAGTTCGAGCGGGGGCCGGCAGTATTTT.

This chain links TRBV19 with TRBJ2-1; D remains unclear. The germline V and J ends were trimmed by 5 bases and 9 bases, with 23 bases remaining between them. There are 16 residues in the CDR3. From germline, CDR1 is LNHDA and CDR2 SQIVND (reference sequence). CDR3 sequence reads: CASSHGRQDRMAEQFF. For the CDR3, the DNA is TGTGCCAGTAGTCATGGGCGGCAGGACCGAATGGCTGAGCAGTTCTTC. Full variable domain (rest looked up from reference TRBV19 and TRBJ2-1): DGGITQSPKYLFRKEGQNVTLSCEQNLNHDAMYWYRQDPGQGLRLIYYSQIVNDFQKGDIAEGYSVSREKKESFPLTVTSAQKNPTAFYLCASSHGRQDRMAEQFFGPGTRLTVL.

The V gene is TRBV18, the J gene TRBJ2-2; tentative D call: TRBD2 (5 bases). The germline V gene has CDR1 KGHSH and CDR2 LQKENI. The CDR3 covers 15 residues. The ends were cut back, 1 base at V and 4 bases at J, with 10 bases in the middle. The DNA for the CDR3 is TGTGCCAGCTCACCACGAGGGTTGGGCACCGGGGAGCTGTTTTTT. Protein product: CASSPRGLGTGELFF.

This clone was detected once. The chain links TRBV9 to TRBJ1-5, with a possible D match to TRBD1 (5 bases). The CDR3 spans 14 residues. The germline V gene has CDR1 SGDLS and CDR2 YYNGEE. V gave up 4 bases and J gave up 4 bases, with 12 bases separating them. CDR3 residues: CASSPQGGNQPQHF. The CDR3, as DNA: TGTGCCAGCAGCCCTCAGGGTGGGAATCAGCCCCAGCATTTT.

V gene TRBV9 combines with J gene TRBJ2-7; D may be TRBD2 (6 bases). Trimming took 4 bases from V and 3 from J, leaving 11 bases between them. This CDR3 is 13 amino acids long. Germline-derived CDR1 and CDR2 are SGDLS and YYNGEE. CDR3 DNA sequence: TGTGCCAGCAGCTTCTCCGGGGGCTACGAGCAGTACTTC. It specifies CASSFSGGYEQYF.

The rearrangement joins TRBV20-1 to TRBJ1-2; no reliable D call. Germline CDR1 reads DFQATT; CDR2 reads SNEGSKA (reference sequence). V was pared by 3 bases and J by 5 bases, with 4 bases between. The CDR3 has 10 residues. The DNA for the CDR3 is TGCAGTGCTAGGACTTATGGCTACACCTTC. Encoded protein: CSARTYGYTF.

The CDR3 region has the DNA TGTGCCAGCAGGACTAGGGGGTGGACCGGGGAGCTGTTTTTT. Protein product: CASRTRGWTGELFF. The chain recombines TRBV6-1 with TRBJ2-2; perhaps D is TRBD1 or TRBD2 (6 bases each). The CDR3 sequence is 14 residues long. Germline V gene sequence: CDR1 MNHNS, CDR2 SASEGT. V was trimmed by 6 bases and J by 5 bases, leaving 13 bases between them.

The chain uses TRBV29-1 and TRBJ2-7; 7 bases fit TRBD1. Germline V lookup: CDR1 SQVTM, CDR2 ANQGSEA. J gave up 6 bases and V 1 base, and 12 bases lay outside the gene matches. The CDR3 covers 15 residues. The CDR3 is CSVEGAGGIRPEQYF. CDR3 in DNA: TGCAGCGTTGAAGGGGCAGGGGGTATCAGGCCCGAGCAGTACTTC.

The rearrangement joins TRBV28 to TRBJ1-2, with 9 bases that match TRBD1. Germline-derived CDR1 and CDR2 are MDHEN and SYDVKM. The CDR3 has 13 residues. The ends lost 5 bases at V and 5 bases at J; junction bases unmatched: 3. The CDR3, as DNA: TGTGCCAGCAGTCGGACAGGGGTTTATGGCTACACCTTC. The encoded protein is CASSRTGVYGYTF.

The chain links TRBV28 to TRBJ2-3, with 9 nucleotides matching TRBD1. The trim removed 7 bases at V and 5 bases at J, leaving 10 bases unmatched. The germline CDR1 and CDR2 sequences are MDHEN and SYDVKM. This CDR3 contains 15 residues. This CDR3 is CASKLRDRVRDTQYF. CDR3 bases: TGTGCCAGCAAACTCCGGGACAGGGTACGAGATACGCAGTATTTT.

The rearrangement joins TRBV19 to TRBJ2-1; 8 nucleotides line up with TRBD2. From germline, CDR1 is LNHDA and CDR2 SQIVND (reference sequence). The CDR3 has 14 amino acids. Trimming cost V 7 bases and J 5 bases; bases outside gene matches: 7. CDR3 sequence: CASTAERGNNEQFF. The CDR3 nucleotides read TGTGCCAGTACAGCCGAGCGGGGGAACAATGAGCAGTTCTTC.

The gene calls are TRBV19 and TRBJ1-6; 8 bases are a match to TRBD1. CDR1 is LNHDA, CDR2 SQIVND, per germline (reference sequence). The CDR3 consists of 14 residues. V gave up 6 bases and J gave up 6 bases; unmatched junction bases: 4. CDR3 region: CASRRDRTNSPLHF. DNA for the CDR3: TGTGCCAGTAGGAGGGACAGGACTAATTCACCCCTCCACTTT.

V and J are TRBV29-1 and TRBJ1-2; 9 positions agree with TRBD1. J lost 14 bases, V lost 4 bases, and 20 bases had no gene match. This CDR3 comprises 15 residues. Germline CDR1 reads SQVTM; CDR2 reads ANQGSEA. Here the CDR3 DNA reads TGCAGCGTTGGTTCTTGGCGGGACAGGGTAAATTCGGAAACCTTC. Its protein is CSVGSWRDRVNSETF. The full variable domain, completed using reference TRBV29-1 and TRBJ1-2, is SAVISQKPSRDICQRGTSLTIQCQVDSQVTMMFWYRQQPGQSLTLIATANQGSEATYESGFVIDKFPISRPNLTFSTLTVSNMSPEDSSIYLCSVGSWRDRVNSETFGSGTRLTVV.